This T cell receptor beta chain originates from a study of cytomegalovirus exposure and HLA in healthy donors. V lost 10 bases to trimming and J lost 3 bases; unmatched junction nucleotides: 2. The CDR3 is made up of 11 amino acids. Germline CDR1 and CDR2: MDHEN and SYDVKM. The PCR contained 60 Vbeta and 13 Jbeta primers. TCRdb keeps only in-frame clones here, not all; method: immunoSEQ multiplex PCR. This sample's table reports about 82,000 clones. The V call is TRBV28, the J call TRBJ1-2; 7 bases are a match to TRBD1. The specimen sequenced was PBMCs. This TCR came from a woman aged 25 to 39 in good health and CMV-seronegative. The CDR3 DNA sequence: TGTGCCACCACAGGGGACTATGGCTACACCTTC. It is translated as CATTGDYGYTF.